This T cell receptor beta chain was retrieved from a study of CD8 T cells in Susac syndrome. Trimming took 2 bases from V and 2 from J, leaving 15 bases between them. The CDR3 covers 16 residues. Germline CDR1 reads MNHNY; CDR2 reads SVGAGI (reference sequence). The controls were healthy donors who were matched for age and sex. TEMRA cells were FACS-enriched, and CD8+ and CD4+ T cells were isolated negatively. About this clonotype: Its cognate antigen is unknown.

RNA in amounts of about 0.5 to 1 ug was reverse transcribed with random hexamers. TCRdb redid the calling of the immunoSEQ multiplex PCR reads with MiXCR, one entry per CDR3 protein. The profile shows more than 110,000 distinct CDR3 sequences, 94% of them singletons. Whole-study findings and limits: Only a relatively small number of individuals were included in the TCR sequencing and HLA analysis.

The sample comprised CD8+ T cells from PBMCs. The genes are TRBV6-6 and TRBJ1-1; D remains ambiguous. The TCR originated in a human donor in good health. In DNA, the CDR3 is TGTGCCAGCAGTTACCCCCGGCGAGGTGCAAACACTGAAGCTTTCTTT. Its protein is CASSYPRRGANTEAFF.